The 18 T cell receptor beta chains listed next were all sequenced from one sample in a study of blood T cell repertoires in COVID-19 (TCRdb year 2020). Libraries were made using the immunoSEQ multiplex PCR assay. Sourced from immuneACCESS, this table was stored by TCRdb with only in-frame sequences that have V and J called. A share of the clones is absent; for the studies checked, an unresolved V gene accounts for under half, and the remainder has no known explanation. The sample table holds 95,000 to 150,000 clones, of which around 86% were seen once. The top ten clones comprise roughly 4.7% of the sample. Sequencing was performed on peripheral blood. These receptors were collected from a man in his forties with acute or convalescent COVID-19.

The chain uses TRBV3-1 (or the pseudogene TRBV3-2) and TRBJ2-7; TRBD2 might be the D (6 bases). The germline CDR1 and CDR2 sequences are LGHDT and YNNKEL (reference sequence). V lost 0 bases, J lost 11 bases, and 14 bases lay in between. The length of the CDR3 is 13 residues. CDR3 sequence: CASSQDQAWGEYF. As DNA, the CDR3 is TGTGCCAGCAGCCAAGATCAAGCTTGGGGGGAGTACTTC.

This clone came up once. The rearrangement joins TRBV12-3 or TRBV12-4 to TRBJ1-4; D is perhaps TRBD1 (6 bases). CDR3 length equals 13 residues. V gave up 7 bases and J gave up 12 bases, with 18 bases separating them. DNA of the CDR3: TGTGCCAGCACCCCACAGGGCCCAGGGGAACTGTTTTTT. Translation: CASTPQGPGELFF.

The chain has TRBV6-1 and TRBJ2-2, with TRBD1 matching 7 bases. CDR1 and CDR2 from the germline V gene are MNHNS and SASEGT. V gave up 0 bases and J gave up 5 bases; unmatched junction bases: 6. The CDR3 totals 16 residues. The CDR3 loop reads CASSEAGDRATGELFF. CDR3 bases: TGTGCCAGCAGTGAAGCTGGAGACAGGGCAACCGGGGAGCTGTTTTTT.

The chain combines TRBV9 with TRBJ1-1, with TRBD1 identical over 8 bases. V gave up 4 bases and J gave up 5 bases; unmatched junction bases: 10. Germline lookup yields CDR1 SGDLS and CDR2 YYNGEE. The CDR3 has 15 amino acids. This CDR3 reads CASSPGQGRWTEAFF. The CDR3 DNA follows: TGTGCCAGCAGCCCCGGACAGGGTCGTTGGACTGAAGCTTTCTTT.

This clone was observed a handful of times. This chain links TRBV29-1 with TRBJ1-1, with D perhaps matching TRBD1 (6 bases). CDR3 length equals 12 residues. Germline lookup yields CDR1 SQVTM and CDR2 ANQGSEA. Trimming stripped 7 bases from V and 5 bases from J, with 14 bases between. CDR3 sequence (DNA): TGCAGCGCCCGGGGGGCGCGTACTGAAGCTTTCTTT. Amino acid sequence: CSARGARTEAFF.

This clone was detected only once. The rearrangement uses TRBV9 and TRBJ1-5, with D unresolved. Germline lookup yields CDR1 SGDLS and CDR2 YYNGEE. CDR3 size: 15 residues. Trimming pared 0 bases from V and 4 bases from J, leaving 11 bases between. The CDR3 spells CASSVGDSPNQPQHF. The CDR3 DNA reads TGTGCCAGCAGCGTAGGAGATTCCCCGAATCAGCCCCAGCATTTT.

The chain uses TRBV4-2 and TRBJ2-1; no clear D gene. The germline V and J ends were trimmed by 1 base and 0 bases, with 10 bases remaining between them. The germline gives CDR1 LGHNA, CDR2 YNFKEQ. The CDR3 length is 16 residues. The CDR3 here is CASSQGLPSSYNEQFF. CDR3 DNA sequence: TGTGCCAGCAGCCAAGGACTCCCGAGCTCCTACAATGAGCAGTTCTTC.

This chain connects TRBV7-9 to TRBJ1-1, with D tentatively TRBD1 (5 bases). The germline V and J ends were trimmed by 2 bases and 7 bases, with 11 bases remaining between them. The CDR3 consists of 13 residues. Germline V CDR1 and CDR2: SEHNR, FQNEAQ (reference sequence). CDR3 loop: CASSLTGRDEAFF. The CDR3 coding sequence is TGTGCCAGCAGCTTAACAGGAAGGGATGAAGCTTTCTTT.

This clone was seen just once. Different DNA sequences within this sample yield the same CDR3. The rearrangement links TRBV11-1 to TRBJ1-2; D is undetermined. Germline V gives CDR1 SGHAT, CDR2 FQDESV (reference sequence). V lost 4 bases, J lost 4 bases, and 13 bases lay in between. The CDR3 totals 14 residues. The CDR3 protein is CASSSLRSTYGYTF. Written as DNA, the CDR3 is TGTGCCAGCAGCTCCCTGAGATCTACCTATGGCTACACCTTC.

The CDR3 here is CSVQARLTPGYGYTF. Here the CDR3 DNA reads TGCAGCGTTCAAGCAAGACTAACTCCGGGCTATGGCTACACCTTC. The chain is built from TRBV29-1 and TRBJ1-2; D is unclear. V was shortened by 5 bases and J by 4 bases, with 20 bases between the two germline ends. The CDR3 runs 15 residues. The germline gives CDR1 SQVTM, CDR2 ANQGSEA.

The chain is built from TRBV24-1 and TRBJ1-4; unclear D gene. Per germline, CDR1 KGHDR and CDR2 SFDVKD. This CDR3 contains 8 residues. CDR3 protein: CASEKLFF. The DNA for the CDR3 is TGTGCTAGCGAAAAACTGTTTTTT.

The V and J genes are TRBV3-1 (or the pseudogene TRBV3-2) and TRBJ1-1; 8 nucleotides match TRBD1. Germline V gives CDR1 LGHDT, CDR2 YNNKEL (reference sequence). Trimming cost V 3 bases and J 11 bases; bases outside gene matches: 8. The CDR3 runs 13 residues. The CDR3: CASSHGQGEWAFF. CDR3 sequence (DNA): TGTGCCAGCAGCCACGGACAGGGCGAATGGGCTTTCTTT.

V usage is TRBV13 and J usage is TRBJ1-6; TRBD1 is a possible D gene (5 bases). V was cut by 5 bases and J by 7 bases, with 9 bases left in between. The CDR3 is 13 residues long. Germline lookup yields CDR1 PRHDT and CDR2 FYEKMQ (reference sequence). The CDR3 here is CASSLDRNSPLHF. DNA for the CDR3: TGTGCCAGCAGCCTCGACAGAAATTCACCCCTCCACTTT.

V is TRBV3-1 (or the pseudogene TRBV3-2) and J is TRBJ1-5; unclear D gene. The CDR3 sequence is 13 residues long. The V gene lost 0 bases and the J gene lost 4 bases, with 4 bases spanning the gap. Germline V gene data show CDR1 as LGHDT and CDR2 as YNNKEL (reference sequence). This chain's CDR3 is CASSQDQNQPQHF. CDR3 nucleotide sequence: TGTGCCAGCAGCCAAGATCAAAATCAGCCCCAGCATTTT.

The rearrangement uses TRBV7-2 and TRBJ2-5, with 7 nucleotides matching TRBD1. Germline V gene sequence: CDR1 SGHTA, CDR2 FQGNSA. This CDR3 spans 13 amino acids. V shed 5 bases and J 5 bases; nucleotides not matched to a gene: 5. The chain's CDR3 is CASSTTGAETQYF. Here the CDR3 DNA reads TGTGCCAGCAGCACCACAGGGGCCGAGACCCAGTACTTC.

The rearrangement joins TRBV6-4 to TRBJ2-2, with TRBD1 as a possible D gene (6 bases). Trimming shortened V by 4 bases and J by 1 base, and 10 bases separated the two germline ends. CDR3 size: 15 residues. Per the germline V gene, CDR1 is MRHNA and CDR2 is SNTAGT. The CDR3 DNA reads TGTGCCAGCAGTGGCTCGACAGGGAACACCGGGGAGCTGTTTTTT. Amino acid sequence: CASSGSTGNTGELFF.

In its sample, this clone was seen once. DNA of the CDR3: TGCGCCAGCAGCTCCCCTAGCGGAACCAATGAGCAGTTCTTC. It is translated as CASSSPSGTNEQFF. The chain joins TRBV4-3 to TRBJ2-1; TRBD2 matches 7 bases. Germline CDR1 is LGHNA and CDR2 is YSLEER. The V segment lost 5 bases and the J segment 6 bases; nucleotides outside the gene matches: 7. This CDR3 has 14 amino acids.

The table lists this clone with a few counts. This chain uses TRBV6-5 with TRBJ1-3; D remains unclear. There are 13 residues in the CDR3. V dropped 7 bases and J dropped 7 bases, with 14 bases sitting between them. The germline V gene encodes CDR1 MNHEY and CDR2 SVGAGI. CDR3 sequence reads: CASKVEGVNTIYF. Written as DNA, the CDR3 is TGTGCCAGCAAGGTGGAGGGTGTGAACACCATATATTTT.